These T cell receptor beta chains were read from a single sample in a study of blood T cell repertoires in COVID-19. Method: immunoSEQ multiplex PCR; TCRdb's copy keeps in-frame clones and lacks some. The sample lists approximately 15,000 clones; around 85% were seen once. The sample was peripheral blood. These receptors came from a human donor with active COVID-19. The donor label of this sample is uncertain. The CDR3 runs from the conserved cysteine through the conserved F or W. D genes are given only for firm matches. Size tells how often a clone was seen (once, few, many) or the class of an expanded clone, and some rows leave it out.

D gene | J gene | V gene | clone size | CDR3 DNA | CDR3 protein
- | TRBJ1-6 | TRBV3-1/TRBV3-2 | few | TGTGCCAGCAGCAGCGGCGGAGGGAGGTCACCCCTCCACTTT | CASSSGGGRSPLHF
- | TRBJ1-2 | TRBV9 | - | TGTGCCAGCAGCGGAAGGAATCGGGACTCTAACTATGGCTACACCTTC | CASSGRNRDSNYGYTF
- | TRBJ2-3 | TRBV11-1 | - | TGTGCCAGCAGATTAGACAGGAAAAGCACAGATACGCAGTATTTT | CASRLDRKSTDTQYF
- | TRBJ2-4 | TRBV7-2 | once | TGTGCCAGCAGCCCTACAAGAGGGGGTTTTCAGTACTTC | CASSPTRGGFQYF
- | TRBJ1-5 | TRBV2 | - | TGTGCCAGCAAAACAGATAATTATAGCAATCAGCCCCAGCATTTT | CASKTDNYSNQPQHF
- | TRBJ2-1 | TRBV7-8 | - | TGTGCCAGCAACCCGACTAGCTACAATGAGCAGTTCTTC | CASNPTSYNEQFF
TRBD1 | TRBJ1-2 | TRBV7-9 | - | TGTGCCAGCAGCTTAGGACAGGGGGACTCTAACTATGGCTACACCTTC | CASSLGQGDSNYGYTF
TRBD1 | TRBJ2-3 | TRBV23-1 | - | TGCGCCAGCAGTCATCGTGCTCAACAGGGGGCGCATTCAGATACGCAGTATTTT | CASSHRAQQGAHSDTQYF
- | TRBJ2-3 | TRBV2 | - | TGTGCCATCTCGGGACTGACCACAGATACGCAGTATTTT | CAISGLTTDTQYF
- | TRBJ2-2 | TRBV30 | - | TGTGCCTGGAGTGTACAAAGTACCGGGGAGCTGTTTTTT | CAWSVQSTGELFF
- | TRBJ1-2 | TRBV6-5 | - | TGTGCCAGCAGTTCCTATGACACCTACTCCTATGGCTACACCTTC | CASSSYDTYSYGYTF
- | TRBJ1-1 | TRBV11-2 | once | TGTGCCAGCAGCTCCCAGGATGGGGGGTTGAGGACTGAAGCTTTCTTT | CASSSQDGGLRTEAFF
- | TRBJ2-7 | TRBV13 | - | TGTGCCAGCAGCAACTGGGGAAGTGAGGGCGAGCAGTACTTC | CASSNWGSEGEQYF
- | TRBJ1-5 | TRBV4-1 | - | TGCGCCAGCAGCCAAGAAGCGACCGCGAATCAGCCCCAGCATTTT | CASSQEATANQPQHF
- | TRBJ2-4 | TRBV12-2 | - | TGTGCAAGTCGCCCAGGGACAACCAAAAACATTCAGTACTTC | CASRPGTTKNIQYF
TRBD2 | TRBJ2-2 | TRBV3-1/TRBV3-2 | - | TGTGCCAGCAGCTCCCCGGGGGGGAGCACCGGGGAGCTGTTTTTT | CASSSPGGSTGELFF
- | TRBJ2-7 | TRBV25-1 | - | TGTGCCAGCAGTGGATATCGACAGGACTTACGATGGGGGCAGTACTTC | CASSGYRQDLRWGQYF
TRBD1 | TRBJ1-1 | TRBV4-1 | - | TGCGCCAGCAGCCACGCAGGGGGAGGAAACACTGAAGCTTTCTTT | CASSHAGGGNTEAFF
- | TRBJ1-1 | TRBV5-1 | - | TGCGCCAGCAGCTCCTCGGTCGACACTGAAGCTTTCTTT | CASSSSVDTEAFF
TRBD1 | TRBJ1-6 | TRBV19 | - | TGTGCCAGTACCCCACTGGGGGGACAGACAAATTCACCCCTCCACTTT | CASTPLGGQTNSPLHF
TRBD1 | TRBJ1-2 | TRBV4-3 | - | TGCGCCAGCAGCCAGGGACAGCTCTATGGCTACACCTTC | CASSQGQLYGYTF
TRBD1 | TRBJ1-4 | TRBV5-1 | - | TGCGCCAGCAGCCCCCTCACCGGGACAGGGGACGAAAAACTGTTTTTT | CASSPLTGTGDEKLFF
- | TRBJ2-7 | TRBV28 | - | TGTGCCAGCACCACTCCCCGGGCAGGGCGGAACCACGAGCAGTACTTC | CASTTPRAGRNHEQYF
- | TRBJ2-7 | TRBV9 | - | TGTGCCAGCAGCATCCTCGGTGGTGAGGACGAGCAGTACTTC | CASSILGGEDEQYF
TRBD2 | TRBJ2-7 | TRBV6-6 | - | TGTGCCAGCAGTAAGGGCGGGGGTACCCACTACGAGCAGTACTTC | CASSKGGGTHYEQYF
- | TRBJ2-5 | TRBV10-3 | once | TGTGCCATCAGTCTAGCCCCTCAAGAGACCCAGTACTTC | CAISLAPQETQYF
TRBD1 | TRBJ2-1 | TRBV24-1 | - | TGTGCCACCAGTGCTGCCGAGACAGGGGTCAATGAGCAGTTCTTC | CATSAAETGVNEQFF
TRBD2 | TRBJ2-3 | TRBV6-2/TRBV6-3 | - | TGTGCCAGCAGTCGCGGGGGTCTCACAGATACGCAGTATTTT | CASSRGGLTDTQYF
- | TRBJ1-2 | TRBV6-2/TRBV6-3 | - | TGTGCCAGCAGTTACATGGGAGGACGTGGCTACACCTTC | CASSYMGGRGYTF
TRBD1 | TRBJ1-6 | TRBV7-3 | medium-sized | TGTGCCAGCAGCCTAGACAGGGTTTCACCCCTCCACTTT | CASSLDRVSPLHF
- | TRBJ1-1 | TRBV7-3 | - | TGTGCCAGCAGCCGTCAGGCGAACACTGAAGCTTTCTTT | CASSRQANTEAFF
TRBD1 | TRBJ2-7 | TRBV10-3 | - | TGTGCCATCACCTCCGGGACAGGGGAGGTTGAGCAGTACTTC | CAITSGTGEVEQYF
- | TRBJ2-7 | TRBV5-4 | hyperexpanded | TGTGCCAGCAGCGACGGAAAACTACTCTACGAGCAGTACTTC | CASSDGKLLYEQYF
TRBD1 | TRBJ1-2 | TRBV30 | - | TGTGCCTGGAGTCGGGACAGGGGGTACGGAGCTAACTATGGCTACACCTTC | CAWSRDRGYGANYGYTF
TRBD1 | TRBJ2-1 | TRBV6-2/TRBV6-3 | once | TGTGCCAGCAGACCTACGGGACAGGGGATCTATGAGCAGTTCTTC | CASRPTGQGIYEQFF
TRBD2 | TRBJ2-3 | TRBV11-2 | - | TGTGCCAGCAGCTCTAGCGGGAGAACAGATACGCAGTATTTT | CASSSSGRTDTQYF
TRBD1 | TRBJ2-1 | TRBV12-3/TRBV12-4 | - | TGTGCCAGCAGGTGGACAGGGGGCAATGAGCAGTTCTTC | CASRWTGGNEQFF
- | TRBJ2-1 | TRBV6-5 | - | TGTGCCAGCAGGGGGCAGAACTCCTACAATGAGCAGTTCTTC | CASRGQNSYNEQFF
TRBD1 | TRBJ1-5 | TRBV7-9 | - | TGTGCCAGCAGCTTGGACAGGGGGGATCAGCCCCAGCATTTT | CASSLDRGDQPQHF
- | TRBJ2-3 | TRBV2 | - | TGTGCCAGCAGTGACAGGGAAGATACGCAGTATTTT | CASSDREDTQYF
- | TRBJ1-1 | TRBV2 | - | TGTGCCAGCAGTGAAAGTCCCGTCAGTCGGGGGATCGGCACTGAAGCTTTCTTT | CASSESPVSRGIGTEAFF
TRBD2 | TRBJ2-3 | TRBV5-1 | once | TGCGCCAGCAGCCTGAACTTAGCGGGAGGGCCCACAGATACGCAGTATTTT | CASSLNLAGGPTDTQYF
TRBD2 | TRBJ2-3 | TRBV5-4 | once | TGTGCCAGCAGCCATAGCGGGGGGGCCGCAGATACGCAGTATTTT | CASSHSGGAADTQYF
- | TRBJ2-7 | TRBV28 | - | TGTGCCAGCAGTTCTTTCGGGACACTCTCCTACGAGCAGTACTTC | CASSSFGTLSYEQYF
- | TRBJ2-7 | TRBV27 | - | TGTGCCAGCAGTTTGGCCGGGACACCTTCAAACCCTTACGAGCAGTACTTC | CASSLAGTPSNPYEQYF
TRBD2 | TRBJ2-5 | TRBV18 | - | TGTGCCAGCTCACCCGGACTAGCGGGGAAATACCAAGAGACCCAGTACTTC | CASSPGLAGKYQETQYF
- | TRBJ2-7 | TRBV7-9 | - | TGTGCCAGCAGCTTAGGTTCAGGGCAGGGGCTTTACGAGCAGTACTTC | CASSLGSGQGLYEQYF
- | TRBJ1-4 | TRBV6-2/TRBV6-3 | - | TGTGCCAGCAGTTCTCTAAATGAAAAACTGTTTTTT | CASSSLNEKLFF
TRBD1 | TRBJ2-7 | TRBV14 | few | TGTGCCAGCAGCCAGCGGACAGGCTTAGGGCAGTACTTC | CASSQRTGLGQYF
- | TRBJ2-2 | TRBV19 | once | TGTGCCACCACTAGAGGCAGGGGATCCACCGGGGAGCTGTTTTTT | CATTRGRGSTGELFF
- | TRBJ2-7 | TRBV2 | - | TGTGCCAGCAGCTTAACCTACGAGCAGTACTTC | CASSLTYEQYF
TRBD1 | TRBJ2-7 | TRBV28 | - | TGTGCCAGCAGTCCCATTCACAGGACAGGGCAACACGAGCAGTACTTC | CASSPIHRTGQHEQYF
TRBD1 | TRBJ1-4 | TRBV5-1 | medium-sized | TGCGCCAGCAGCTTGGGACAGGGCAAAAATGAAAAACTGTTTTTT | CASSLGQGKNEKLFF
TRBD1 | TRBJ1-3 | TRBV18 | - | TGTGCCAGCTCACCCCCCACTACAGGGGGCCTCTCTGGAAACACCATATATTTT | CASSPPTTGGLSGNTIYF
TRBD1 | TRBJ2-7 | TRBV27 | - | TGTGCCAGCAGTAGAGACAGGGGCTCCTACGAGCAGTACTTC | CASSRDRGSYEQYF
TRBD2 | TRBJ2-1 | TRBV14 | - | TGTGCCAGCAGCCAAACTAGCGTGAGAGAGCAGTTCTTC | CASSQTSVREQFF
TRBD2 | TRBJ2-1 | TRBV18 | - | TGTGCCAGCTCCCTTGGACTAGCGGGAGCGACTGAGCAGTTCTTC | CASSLGLAGATEQFF
TRBD1 | TRBJ1-5 | TRBV9 | few | TGTGCCAGCAGCGCAGGGGACAGGGGCTGGCAGCCCCAGCATTTT | CASSAGDRGWQPQHF
- | TRBJ2-7 | TRBV5-1 | - | TGCGCCAGCAGCTCAAGCTCCTCGGGCGAGCAGTACTTC | CASSSSSSGEQYF
- | TRBJ2-3 | TRBV30 | - | TGTGCCTGGAGTTGGCCAGATACGCAGTATTTT | CAWSWPDTQYF